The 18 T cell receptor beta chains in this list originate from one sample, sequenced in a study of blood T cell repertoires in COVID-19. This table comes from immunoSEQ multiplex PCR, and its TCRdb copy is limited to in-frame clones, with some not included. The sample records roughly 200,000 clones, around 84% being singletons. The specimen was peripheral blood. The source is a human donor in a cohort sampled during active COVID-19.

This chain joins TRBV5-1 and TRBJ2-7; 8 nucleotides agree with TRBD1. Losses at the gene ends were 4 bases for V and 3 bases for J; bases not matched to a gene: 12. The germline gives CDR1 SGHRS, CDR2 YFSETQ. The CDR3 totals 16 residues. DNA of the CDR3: TGCGCCAGCAGCAACGCCGGGACAGGACTTATCTACGAGCAGTACTTC. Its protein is CASSNAGTGLIYEQYF.

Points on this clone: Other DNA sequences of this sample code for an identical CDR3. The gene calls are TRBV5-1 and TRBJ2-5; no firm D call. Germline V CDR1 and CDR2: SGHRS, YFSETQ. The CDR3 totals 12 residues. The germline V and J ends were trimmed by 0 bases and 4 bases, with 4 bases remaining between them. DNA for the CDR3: TGCGCCAGCAGCTTGGCCGGAGAGACCCAGTACTTC. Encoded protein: CASSLAGETQYF.

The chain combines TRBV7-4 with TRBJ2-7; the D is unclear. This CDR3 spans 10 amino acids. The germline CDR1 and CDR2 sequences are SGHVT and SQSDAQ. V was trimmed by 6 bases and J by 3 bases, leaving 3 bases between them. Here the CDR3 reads CASSNYEQYV. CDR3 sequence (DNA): TGTGCCAGCAGTAACTACGAGCAGTACGTC.

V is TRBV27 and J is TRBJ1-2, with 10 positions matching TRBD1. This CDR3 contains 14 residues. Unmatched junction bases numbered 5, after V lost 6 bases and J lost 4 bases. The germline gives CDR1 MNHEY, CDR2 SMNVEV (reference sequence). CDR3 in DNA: TGTGCCAGCAGCAGGGGACAGGGGTCCTATGGCTACACCTTC. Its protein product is CASSRGQGSYGYTF.

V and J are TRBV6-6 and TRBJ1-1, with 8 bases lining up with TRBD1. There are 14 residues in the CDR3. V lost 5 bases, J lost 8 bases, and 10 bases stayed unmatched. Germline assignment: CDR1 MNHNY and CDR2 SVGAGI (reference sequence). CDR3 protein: CASSPQGALVEAFF. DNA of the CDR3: TGTGCCAGCAGTCCTCAGGGGGCGTTGGTCGAAGCTTTCTTT.

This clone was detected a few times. The CDR3 spells CASSYWSIGTSGGLLDEQFF. The CDR3 DNA follows: TGTGCCAGCAGTTACTGGAGCATAGGGACTAGCGGGGGCCTATTGGATGAGCAGTTCTTC. V is TRBV6-2 or TRBV6-3 and J is TRBJ2-1; the match to TRBD2 covers 14 bases. The CDR3 spans 20 residues. The germline V gene encodes CDR1 MNHEY and CDR2 SVGEGT. The junction had 16 bases not matched to a gene; V was cut back by 1 base and J by 8 bases.

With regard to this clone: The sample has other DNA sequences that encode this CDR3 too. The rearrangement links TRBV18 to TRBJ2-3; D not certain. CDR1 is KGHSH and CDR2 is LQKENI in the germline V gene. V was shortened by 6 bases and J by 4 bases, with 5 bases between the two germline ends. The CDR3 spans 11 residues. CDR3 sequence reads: CASSVADTQYF. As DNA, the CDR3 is TGTGCCAGCTCCGTTGCAGATACGCAGTATTTT.

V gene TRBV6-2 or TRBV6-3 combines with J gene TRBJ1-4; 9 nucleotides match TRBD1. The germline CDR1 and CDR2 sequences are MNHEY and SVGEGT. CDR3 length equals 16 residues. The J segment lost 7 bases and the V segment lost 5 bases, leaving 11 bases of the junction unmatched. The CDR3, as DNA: TGTGCCAGCAGTGCCGCCGCGGGACAGGGTGGTGAAAAACTGTTTTTT. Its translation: CASSAAAGQGGEKLFF.

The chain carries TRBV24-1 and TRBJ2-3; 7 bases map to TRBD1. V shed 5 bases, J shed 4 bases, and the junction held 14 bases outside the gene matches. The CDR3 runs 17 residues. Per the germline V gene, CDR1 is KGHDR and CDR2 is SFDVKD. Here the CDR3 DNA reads TGTGCCACCAGTGGGTTCCAGGGGGAAAAATGGCCAGATACGCAGTATTTT. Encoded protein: CATSGFQGEKWPDTQYF.

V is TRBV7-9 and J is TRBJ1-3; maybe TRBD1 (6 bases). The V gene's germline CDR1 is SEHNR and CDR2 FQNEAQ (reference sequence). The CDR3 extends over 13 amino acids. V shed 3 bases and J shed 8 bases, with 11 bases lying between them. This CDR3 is CASSLAGEHTIYF. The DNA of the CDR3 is TGTGCCAGCAGCTTGGCAGGGGAGCACACCATATATTTT. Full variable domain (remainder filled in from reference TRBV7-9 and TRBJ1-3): DTGVSQNPRHKITKRGQNVTFRCDPISEHNRLYWYRQTLGQGPEFLTYFQNEAQLEKSRLLSDRFSAERPKGSFSTLEIQRTEQGDSAMYLCASSLAGEHTIYFGEGSWLTVV.

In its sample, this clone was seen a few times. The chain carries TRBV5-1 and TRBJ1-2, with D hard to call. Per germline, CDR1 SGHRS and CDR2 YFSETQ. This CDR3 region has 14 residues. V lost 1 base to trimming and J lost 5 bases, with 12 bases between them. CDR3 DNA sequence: TGCGCCAGCAGCTTGCTTGTCAACGGGTATGGCTACACCTTC. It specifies CASSLLVNGYGYTF.

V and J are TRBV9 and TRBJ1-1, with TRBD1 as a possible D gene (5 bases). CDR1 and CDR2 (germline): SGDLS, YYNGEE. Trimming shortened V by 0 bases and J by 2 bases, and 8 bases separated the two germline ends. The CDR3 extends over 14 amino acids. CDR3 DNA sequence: TGTGCCAGCAGCGTAGGACAGAGAAACACTGAAGCTTTCTTT. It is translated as CASSVGQRNTEAFF.

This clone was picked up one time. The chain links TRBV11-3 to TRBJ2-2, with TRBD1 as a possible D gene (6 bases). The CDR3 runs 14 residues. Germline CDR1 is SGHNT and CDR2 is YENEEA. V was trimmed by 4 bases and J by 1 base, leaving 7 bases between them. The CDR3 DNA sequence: TGTGCCAGCAGCTCGGACAGGAACACCGGGGAGCTGTTTTTT. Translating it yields CASSSDRNTGELFF.

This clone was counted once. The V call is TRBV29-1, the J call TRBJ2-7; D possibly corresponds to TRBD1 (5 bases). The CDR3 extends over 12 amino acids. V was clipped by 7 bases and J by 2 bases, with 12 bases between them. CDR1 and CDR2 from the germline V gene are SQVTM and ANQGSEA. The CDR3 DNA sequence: TGCAGCGGGAGACAGCCGCCCTACGAGCAGTACTTC. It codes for CSGRQPPYEQYF.

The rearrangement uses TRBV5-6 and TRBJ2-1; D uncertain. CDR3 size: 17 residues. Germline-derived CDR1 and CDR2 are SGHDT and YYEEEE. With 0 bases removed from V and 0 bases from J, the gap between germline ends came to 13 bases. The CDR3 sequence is CASSLARGSSSYNEQFF. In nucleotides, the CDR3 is TGTGCCAGCAGCTTGGCCCGCGGATCCAGCTCCTACAATGAGCAGTTCTTC.

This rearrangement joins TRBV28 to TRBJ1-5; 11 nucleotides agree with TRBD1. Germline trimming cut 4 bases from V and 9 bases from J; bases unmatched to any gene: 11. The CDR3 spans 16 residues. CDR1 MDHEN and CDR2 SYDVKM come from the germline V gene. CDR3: CASSSPGQGVWVPQHF. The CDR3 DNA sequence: TGTGCCAGCAGTTCACCGGGACAGGGGGTTTGGGTGCCCCAGCATTTT. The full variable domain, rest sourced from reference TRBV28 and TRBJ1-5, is DVKVTQSSRYLVKRTGEKVFLECVQDMDHENMFWYRQDPGLGLRLIYFSYDVKMKEKGDIPEGYSVSREKKERFSLILESASTNQTSMYLCASSSPGQGVWVPQHFGDGTRLSIL.

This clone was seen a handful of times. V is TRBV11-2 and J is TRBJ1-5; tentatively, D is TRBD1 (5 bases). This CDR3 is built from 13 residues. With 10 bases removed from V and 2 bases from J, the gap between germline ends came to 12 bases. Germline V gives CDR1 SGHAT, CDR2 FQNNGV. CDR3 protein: CATSRGRNQPQHF. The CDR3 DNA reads TGTGCCACCTCAAGGGGCCGCAATCAGCCCCAGCATTTT.

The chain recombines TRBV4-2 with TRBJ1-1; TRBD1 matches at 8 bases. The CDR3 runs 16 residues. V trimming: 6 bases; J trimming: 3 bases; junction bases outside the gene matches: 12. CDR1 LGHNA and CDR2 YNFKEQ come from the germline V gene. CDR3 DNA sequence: TGTGCCAGCAGTCAGACCTCGGGACAGGTAGACACTGAAGCTTTCTTT. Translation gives CASSQTSGQVDTEAFF.